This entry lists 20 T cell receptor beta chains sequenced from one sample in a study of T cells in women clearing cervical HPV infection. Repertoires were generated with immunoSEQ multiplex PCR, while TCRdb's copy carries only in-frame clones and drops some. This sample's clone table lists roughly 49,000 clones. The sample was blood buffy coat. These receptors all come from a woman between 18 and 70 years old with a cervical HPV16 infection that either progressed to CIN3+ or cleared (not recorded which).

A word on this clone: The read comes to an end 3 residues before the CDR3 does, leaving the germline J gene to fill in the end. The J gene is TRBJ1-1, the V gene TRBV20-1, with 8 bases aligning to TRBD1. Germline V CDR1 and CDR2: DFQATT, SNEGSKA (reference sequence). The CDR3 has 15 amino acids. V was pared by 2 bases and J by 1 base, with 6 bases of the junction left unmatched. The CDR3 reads CSARHRTGPNTEAFF. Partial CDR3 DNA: TGCAGTGCTAGACACCGGACAGGGCCGAACACTGAA.

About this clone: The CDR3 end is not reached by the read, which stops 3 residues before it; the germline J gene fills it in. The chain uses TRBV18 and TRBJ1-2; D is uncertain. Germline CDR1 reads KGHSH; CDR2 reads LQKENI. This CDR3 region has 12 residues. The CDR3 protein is CASSPRGGRYTF. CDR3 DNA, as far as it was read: TGTGCCAGCTCTCCCAGAGGAGGGCGC.

Partial CDR3 DNA: TGTGCCAGCAGTGGCGGGACAGCATACAATGAG. Translated: CASSGGTAYNE. Given in full, the CDR3 is CASSGGTAYNEQFF. This sequence joins TRBV2 and TRBJ2-1, with D tentatively TRBD1 (7 bases). The read ends 3 residues before the CDR3 terminus; that terminus is restored from the germline J gene. Trimming removed 4 bases at V and 4 bases at J, with 11 bases between. This CDR3 has 14 amino acids. Per germline, CDR1 SNHLY and CDR2 FYNNEI.

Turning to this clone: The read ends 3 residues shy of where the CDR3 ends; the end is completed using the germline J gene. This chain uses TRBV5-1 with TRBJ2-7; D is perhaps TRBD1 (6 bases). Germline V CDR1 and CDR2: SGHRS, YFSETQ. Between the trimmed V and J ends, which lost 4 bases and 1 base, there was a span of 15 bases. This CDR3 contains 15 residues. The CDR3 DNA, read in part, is TGCGCCAGCAGCCGAGTCCCCACAGGGTCCTACGAG. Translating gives CASSRVPTGSYE. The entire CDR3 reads CASSRVPTGSYEQYF.

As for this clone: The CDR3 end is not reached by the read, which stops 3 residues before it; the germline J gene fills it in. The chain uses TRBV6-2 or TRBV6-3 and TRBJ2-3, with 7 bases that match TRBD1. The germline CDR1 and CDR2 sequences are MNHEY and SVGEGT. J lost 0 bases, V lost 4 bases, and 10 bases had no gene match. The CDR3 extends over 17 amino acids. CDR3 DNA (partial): TGTGCCAGCAGTTCAGCTCCCGACAGGGCTAGCACAGATACG. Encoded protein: CASSSAPDRASTDT. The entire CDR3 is CASSSAPDRASTDTQYF.

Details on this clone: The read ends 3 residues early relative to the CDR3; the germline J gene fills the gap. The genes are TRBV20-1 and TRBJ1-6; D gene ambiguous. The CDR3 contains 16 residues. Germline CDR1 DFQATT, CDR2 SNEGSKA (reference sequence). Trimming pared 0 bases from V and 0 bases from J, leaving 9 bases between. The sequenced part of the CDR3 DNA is TGCAGTGCTAGAGATAGGCGGAGCTCCTATAATTCACCC. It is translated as CSARDRRSSYNSP. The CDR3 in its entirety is CSARDRRSSYNSPLHF.

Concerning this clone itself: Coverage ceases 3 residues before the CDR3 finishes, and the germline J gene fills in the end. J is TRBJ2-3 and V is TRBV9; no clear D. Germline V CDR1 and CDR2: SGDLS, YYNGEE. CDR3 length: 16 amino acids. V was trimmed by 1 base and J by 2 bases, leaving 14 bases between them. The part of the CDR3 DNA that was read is TGTGCCAGCAGCGTAAAAAAATCTTCTCCCACAGATACG. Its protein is CASSVKKSSPTDT. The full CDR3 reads CASSVKKSSPTDTQYF.

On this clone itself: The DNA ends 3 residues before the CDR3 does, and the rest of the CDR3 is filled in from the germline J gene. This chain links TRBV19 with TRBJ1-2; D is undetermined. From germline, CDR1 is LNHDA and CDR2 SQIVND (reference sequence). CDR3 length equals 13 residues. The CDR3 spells CASSFQTVGDYTF. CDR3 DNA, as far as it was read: TGTGCCAGTAGTTTCCAGACGGTCGGGGAC.

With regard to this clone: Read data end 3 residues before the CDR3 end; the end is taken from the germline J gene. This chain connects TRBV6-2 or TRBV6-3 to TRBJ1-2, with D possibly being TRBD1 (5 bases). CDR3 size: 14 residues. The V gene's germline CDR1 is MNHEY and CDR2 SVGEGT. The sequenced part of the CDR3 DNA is TGTGCCAGCAGTTACGGGACTAGCGGGGTGGAC. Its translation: CASSYGTSGVD. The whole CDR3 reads CASSYGTSGVDYTF.

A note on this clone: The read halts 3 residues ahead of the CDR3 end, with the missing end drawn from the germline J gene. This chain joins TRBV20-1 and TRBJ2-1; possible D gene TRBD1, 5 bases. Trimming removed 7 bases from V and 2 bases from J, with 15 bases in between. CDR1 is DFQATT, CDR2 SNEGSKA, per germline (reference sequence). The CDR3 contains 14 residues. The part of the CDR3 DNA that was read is TGCAGTGTAAATTCGGACAAGCCCTACAATGAG. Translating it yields CSVNSDKPYNE. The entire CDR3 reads CSVNSDKPYNEQFF.

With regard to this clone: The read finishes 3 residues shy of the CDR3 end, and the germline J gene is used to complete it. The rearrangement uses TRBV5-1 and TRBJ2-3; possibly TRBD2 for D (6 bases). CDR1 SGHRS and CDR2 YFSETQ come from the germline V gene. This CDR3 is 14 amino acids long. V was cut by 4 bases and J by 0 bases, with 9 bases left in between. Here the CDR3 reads CASSDGTSTDTQYF. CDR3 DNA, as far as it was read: TGCGCCAGCAGCGACGGGACTAGCACAGATACG.

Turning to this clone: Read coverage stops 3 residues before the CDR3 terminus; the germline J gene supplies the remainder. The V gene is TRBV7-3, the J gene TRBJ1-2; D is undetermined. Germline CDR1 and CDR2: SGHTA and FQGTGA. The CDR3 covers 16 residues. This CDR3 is CASSLVGRGSYNDYTF. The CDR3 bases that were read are TGTGCCAGCAGCTTAGTAGGGCGTGGCTCCTACAATGAC.

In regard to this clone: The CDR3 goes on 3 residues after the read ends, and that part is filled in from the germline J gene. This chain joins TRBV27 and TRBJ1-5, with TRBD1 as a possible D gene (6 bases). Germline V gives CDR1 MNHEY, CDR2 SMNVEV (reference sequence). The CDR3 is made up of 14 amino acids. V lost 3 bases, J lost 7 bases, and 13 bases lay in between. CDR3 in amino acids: CASSFSGVGQPQHF. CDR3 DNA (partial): TGTGCCAGCAGTTTTTCAGGGGTGGGCCAGCCC.

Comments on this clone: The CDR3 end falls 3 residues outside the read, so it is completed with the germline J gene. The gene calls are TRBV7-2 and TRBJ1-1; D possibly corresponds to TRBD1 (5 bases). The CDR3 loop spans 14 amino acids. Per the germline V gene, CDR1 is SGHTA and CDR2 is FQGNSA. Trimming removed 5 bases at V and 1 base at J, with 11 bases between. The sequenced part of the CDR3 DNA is TGTGCCAGCAGCGACAGACCGAAGAACACTGAA. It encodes CASSDRPKNTE. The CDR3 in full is CASSDRPKNTEAFF.

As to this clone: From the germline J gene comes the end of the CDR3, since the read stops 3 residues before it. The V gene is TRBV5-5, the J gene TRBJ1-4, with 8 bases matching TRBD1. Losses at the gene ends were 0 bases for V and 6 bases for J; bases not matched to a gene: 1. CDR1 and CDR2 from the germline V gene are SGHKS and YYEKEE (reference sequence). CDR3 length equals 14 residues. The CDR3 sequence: CASSLGTGYEKLFF. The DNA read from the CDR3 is TGTGCCAGCAGCTTGGGGACAGGGTATGAAAAA.

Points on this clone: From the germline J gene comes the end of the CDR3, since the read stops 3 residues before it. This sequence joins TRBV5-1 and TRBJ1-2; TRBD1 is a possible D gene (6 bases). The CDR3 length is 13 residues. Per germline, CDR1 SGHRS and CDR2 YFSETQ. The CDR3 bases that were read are TGCGCCAGCAGCCTCGTACGGACAGATACC. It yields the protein CASSLVRTDT. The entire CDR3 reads CASSLVRTDTYTF.

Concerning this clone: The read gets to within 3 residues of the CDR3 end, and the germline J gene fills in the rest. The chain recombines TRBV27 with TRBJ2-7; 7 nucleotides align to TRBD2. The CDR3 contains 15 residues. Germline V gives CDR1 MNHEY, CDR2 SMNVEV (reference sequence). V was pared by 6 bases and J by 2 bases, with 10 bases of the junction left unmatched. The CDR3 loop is CASRPLGGGTYEQYF. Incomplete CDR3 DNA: TGTGCCAGCAGGCCTTTGGGGGGGGGAACCTACGAG.

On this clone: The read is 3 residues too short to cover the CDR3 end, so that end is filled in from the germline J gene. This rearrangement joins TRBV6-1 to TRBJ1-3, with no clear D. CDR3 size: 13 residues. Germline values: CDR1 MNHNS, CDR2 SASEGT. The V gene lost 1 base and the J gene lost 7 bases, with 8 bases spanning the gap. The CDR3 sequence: CASSEVPTNTIYF. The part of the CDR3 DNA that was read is TGTGCCAGCAGTGAAGTCCCCACTAACACC.

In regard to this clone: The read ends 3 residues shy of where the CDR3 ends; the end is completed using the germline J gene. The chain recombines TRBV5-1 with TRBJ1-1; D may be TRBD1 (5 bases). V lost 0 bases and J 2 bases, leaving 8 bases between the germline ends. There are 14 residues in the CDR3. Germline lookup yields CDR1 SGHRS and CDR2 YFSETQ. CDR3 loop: CASSLAGYNTEAFF. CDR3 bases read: TGCGCCAGCAGCTTGGCAGGGTACAACACTGAA.

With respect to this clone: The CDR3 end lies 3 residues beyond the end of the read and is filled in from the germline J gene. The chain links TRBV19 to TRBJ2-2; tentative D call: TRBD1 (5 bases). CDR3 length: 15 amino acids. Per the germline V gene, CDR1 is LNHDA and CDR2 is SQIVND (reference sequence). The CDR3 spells CASSIVSSGANVLFF. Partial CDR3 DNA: TGTGCCAGTAGTATAGTTAGCTCTGGGGCCAACGTG.